These T cell receptor beta chains were read from a single sample in a study of shared clonotypes between healthy human individuals. Clones were read by immunoSEQ multiplex PCR, and TCRdb kept only the in-frame ones, dropping some. The sample carries about 820,000 clones, about 91% recorded once. Sequenced: naive CD8+ T cells sorted from blood. The receptors stem from a man between 25 and 39 years old in good health. The CDR3 runs from the conserved cysteine through the conserved F or W. The order of the fields is V gene, J gene, D gene, clone size, CDR3 protein. A D gene is named only where the DNA matches it firmly. Clone sizes are given selectively: once, few, many, or a class where the clone is expanded.

>TRBV9|TRBJ2-5|NA|NA
CASSVGDVIAPETQYF
>TRBV28|TRBJ2-7|NA|NA
CATSRADHYEQYF
>TRBV6-1|TRBJ2-1|NA|NA
CASSEPRVLGGSLGCFF
>TRBV7-9|TRBJ2-5|TRBD1|once
CASSFRDRARLTQYF
>TRBV28|TRBJ2-7|NA|NA
CATLSGGSYEQYF
>TRBV7-9|TRBJ2-5|NA|NA
CASSAASRGREETQYF
>TRBV10-2|TRBJ2-7|NA|NA
CASGEGSTYEQYF
>TRBV10-3|TRBJ1-4|NA|NA
CAISEFRATNEKLFF
>TRBV7-6|TRBJ2-6|NA|NA
CASSSAQGTVDSGANVLTF
>TRBV4-1|TRBJ2-2|NA|NA
CASSHLGLSANTGELFF
>TRBV13|TRBJ2-3|NA|NA
CASSLSSEGTDTQYF
>TRBV13|TRBJ1-2|TRBD1|NA
CASSLRGPINYGYTF
>TRBV25-1|TRBJ2-1|TRBD1|NA
CASSENTPGTGDNEQFF
>TRBV2|TRBJ2-3|TRBD2|NA
CASRLRLAGGDTQYF
>TRBV9|TRBJ1-2|NA|NA
CASTSGGAANYGYTF
>TRBV9|TRBJ2-1|TRBD1|NA
CASSPSGQGVSYNEQFF
>TRBV28|TRBJ1-5|NA|NA
CASSFRGPQPQHF
>TRBV7-9|TRBJ2-7|NA|NA
CASNPDRQEQYF
>TRBV19|TRBJ2-7|NA|NA
CASSDIGISGYSYEQYF
>TRBV27|TRBJ1-1|NA|NA
CASSLYKGNTEAFF
>TRBV28|TRBJ2-7|NA|NA
CASSPPPTYEQYF
>TRBV7-8|TRBJ2-7|TRBD2|NA
CASSLPIWREGLNEQYF
>TRBV20-1|TRBJ2-4|NA|NA
CSAAEGNIQYF
>TRBV11-2|TRBJ2-3|NA|NA
CASSVGVSSTDTQYF
>TRBV29-1|TRBJ2-1|NA|NA
CSVYRQAHEQFF
>TRBV27|TRBJ2-5|TRBD2|NA
CASSSKTSGTETQYF
>TRBV7-6|TRBJ2-1|NA|NA
CASSLVVSTTYNEQFF
>TRBV7-6|TRBJ1-1|NA|NA
CASSLAQGEAFF
>TRBV7-3|TRBJ1-5|TRBD1|NA
CASSPKGTGGLNQPQHF
>TRBV6-6|TRBJ2-5|TRBD2|once
CASSRLAGRQETQYF
>TRBV5-1|TRBJ2-7|NA|NA
CASSLGSSYEQYF
>TRBV7-9|TRBJ2-5|NA|NA
CASSLVVLGLWETQYF
>TRBV5-1|TRBJ2-7|TRBD2|NA
CASSLEPAGNYEQYF
>TRBV28|TRBJ2-3|TRBD2|NA
CASDIAGGSTDTQYF
>TRBV7-9|TRBJ1-3|NA|NA
CASSFPGSGNTIYF
>TRBV30|TRBJ2-5|NA|once
CACDSIQETQYF
>TRBV27|TRBJ1-3|NA|NA
CASSSRGYSGNTIYF
>TRBV5-6|TRBJ1-1|NA|few
CASCSTEAFF
>TRBV7-3|TRBJ2-2|NA|NA
CASSLNPGTGATGELFF
>TRBV21-1|TRBJ2-7|NA|NA
CASSKGDRGYEQYF
>TRBV28|TRBJ1-5|NA|NA
CASSQLVGRVRQPQHF
>TRBV7-9|TRBJ2-7|NA|NA
CASSDGSPYEQYF
>TRBV7-3|TRBJ2-1|TRBD2|NA
CASSTGTSGHNEQFF
>TRBV15|TRBJ2-3|TRBD2|NA
CATREAAGADTQYF
>TRBV28|TRBJ1-5|NA|NA
CASSLSTDSYQPQHF
>TRBV6-6|TRBJ1-3|NA|NA
CASKDHSGNTIYF
>TRBV9|TRBJ2-2|NA|NA
CASSPSGGSGTGELFF
>TRBV29-1|TRBJ1-1|NA|NA
CSVVPRVGTEAFF
>TRBV27|TRBJ2-3|TRBD1|NA
CASSLLWTGGRTDTQYF
>TRBV5-5|TRBJ2-1|NA|NA
CASSPPDSTAGEQFF
>TRBV27|TRBJ2-7|TRBD2|NA
CASTPRGGGALTYEQYF
>TRBV14|TRBJ2-7|NA|NA
CASSQGLGQYF
>TRBV6-1|TRBJ2-6|NA|NA
CAQRPSGANVLTF
>TRBV13|TRBJ2-7|NA|NA
CASSGTPEFQQYF
>TRBV5-6|TRBJ2-3|NA|NA
CASSPTSGARLGTDTQYF